These 29 T cell receptor beta chains share one sample of origin, sequenced in a study of cytomegalovirus exposure and HLA in healthy donors. This PCR relied on a set of 60 Vbeta primers and 13 Jbeta primers. Measured with immunoSEQ multiplex PCR; TCRdb has only the in-frame clones, and not every one. The sample holds around 210,000 clones, 65% to 85% seen once. The sample comprised PBMCs. Source of these receptors: a man aged 50 to 59 in good health and CMV-seronegative.

This rearrangement joins TRBV6-4 to TRBJ1-1; TRBD1 matches 11 bases. The CDR3 runs 17 residues. Germline-derived CDR1 and CDR2 are MRHNA and SNTAGT. Trimming at V came to 4 bases and at J to 5 bases, leaving 12 bases not matched to a gene. CDR3 nucleotides: TGTGCCAGCAGTGTGGATTTTGGGACAGGGGGTGTAACTGAAGCTTTCTTT. Protein: CASSVDFGTGGVTEAFF.

J is TRBJ2-7 and V is TRBV5-1; TRBD1 matches 7 bases. V shed 2 bases and J 3 bases; nucleotides not matched to a gene: 5. CDR1 is SGHRS, CDR2 YFSETQ, per germline. The CDR3 spans 14 residues. CDR3 bases: TGCGCCAGCAGCTTTTCATGGGACAGCTACGAGCAGTACTTC. It is translated as CASSFSWDSYEQYF. Combining the CDR3 with reference TRBV5-1 and TRBJ2-7 gives the whole variable domain KAGVTQTPRYLIKTRGQQVTLSCSPISGHRSVSWYQQTPGQGLQFLFEYFSETQRNKGNFPGRFSGRQFSNSRSEMNVSTLELGDSALYLCASSFSWDSYEQYFGPGTRLTVT.

This chain's CDR3 is CASSWQGFGYTF. In DNA form, the CDR3 reads TGTGCCAGCAGCTGGCAGGGTTTTGGCTACACCTTC. The chain uses TRBV5-6 and TRBJ1-2, with a weak D call TRBD1 (5 bases). V dropped 3 bases and J dropped 7 bases, with 10 bases sitting between them. The CDR3 extends over 12 amino acids. The germline CDR1 and CDR2 sequences are SGHDT and YYEEEE.

The chain links TRBV28 to TRBJ1-2, with D possibly matching TRBD1 (6 bases). V gave up 6 bases and J gave up 4 bases, with 12 bases separating them. Germline CDR1 MDHEN, CDR2 SYDVKM. This CDR3 has 13 amino acids. The CDR3 DNA reads TGTGCCAGCAGGCAACAGGGTCCCTATGGCTACACCTTC. Translating it yields CASRQQGPYGYTF.

The count of this clone is one. The chain employs TRBV7-3 and TRBJ2-1, with 10 bases fitting TRBD1. The germline CDR1 and CDR2 sequences are SGHTA and FQGTGA. V trimming: 2 bases; J trimming: 7 bases; junction bases outside the gene matches: 5. This CDR3 has 15 residues. The CDR3 DNA is TGTGCCAGCAGCTTATCGGGACAGGGGACTAATGAGCAGTTCTTC. Translating it yields CASSLSGQGTNEQFF. The entire variable domain, with the rest obtained from reference TRBV7-3 and TRBJ2-1, is as follows: GAGVSQTPSNKVTEKGKYVELRCDPISGHTALYWYRQSLGQGPEFLIYFQGTGAADDSGLPNDRFFAVRPEGSVSTLKIQRTERGDSAVYLCASSLSGQGTNEQFFGPGTRLTVL.

The rearrangement uses TRBV4-1 and TRBJ2-3, with 9 bases fitting TRBD2. CDR1 is MGHRA and CDR2 is YSYEKL in the germline V gene. The CDR3 contains 17 residues. V lost 6 bases to trimming and J lost 2 bases; unmatched junction nucleotides: 12. The CDR3 region is CASSPEKAGGSTDTQYF. Written as DNA, the CDR3 is TGCGCCAGCAGTCCTGAGAAAGCGGGAGGCTCCACAGATACGCAGTATTTT.

This chain connects TRBV9 to TRBJ2-5; the D gene is possibly TRBD2 (5 bases). The CDR3 loop spans 14 amino acids. V lost 4 bases and J 7 bases, leaving 17 bases between the germline ends. CDR1 and CDR2 from the germline V gene are SGDLS and YYNGEE. The CDR3 reads CASSTGPQGGTQYF. As DNA, the CDR3 is TGTGCCAGCAGCACGGGTCCCCAAGGAGGGACCCAGTACTTC. Filled out from reference TRBV9 and TRBJ2-5, the complete variable domain reads DSGVTQTPKHLITATGQRVTLRCSPRSGDLSVYWYQQSLDQGLQFLIQYYNGEERAKGNILERFSAQQFPDLHSELNLSSLELGDSALYFCASSTGPQGGTQYFGPGTRLLVL.

The DNA of the CDR3 is TGTGCCCGCCCAGGACTCCAGGAGTACGAGCAGTACTTC. Amino acids: CARPGLQEYEQYF. This chain uses TRBV6-1 with TRBJ2-7, with D possibly being TRBD2 (5 bases). The CDR3 totals 13 residues. Germline assignment: CDR1 MNHNS and CDR2 SASEGT. Trimming shortened V by 11 bases and J by 4 bases, and 18 bases separated the two germline ends.

V gene TRBV27 combines with J gene TRBJ2-7; TRBD2 agrees at 12 bases. The CDR3 contains 15 residues. Germline CDR1 and CDR2: MNHEY and SMNVEV (reference sequence). The V segment lost 7 bases and the J segment 2 bases; nucleotides outside the gene matches: 6. The CDR3 bases are TGTGCCAGCACGAAGACTAGCGGGAGCCCCTACGAGCAGTACTTC. As protein: CASTKTSGSPYEQYF.

The chain is built from TRBV5-1 and TRBJ2-2, with D unclear. CDR1 and CDR2 from the germline V gene are SGHRS and YFSETQ. The CDR3 totals 14 residues. V was cut by 0 bases and J by 3 bases, with 6 bases left in between. CDR3 in DNA: TGCGCCAGCAGCTTGGGGCAGGACACCGGGGAGCTGTTTTTT. Its protein is CASSLGQDTGELFF.

V usage is TRBV5-1 and J usage is TRBJ2-5; possible D gene TRBD1, 6 bases. The germline V gene encodes CDR1 SGHRS and CDR2 YFSETQ. Trimming left V 7 bases short and J 5 bases short, with 18 bases between. This CDR3 comprises 14 residues. The CDR3 loop is CASLGDTPAETQYF. The CDR3 DNA reads as TGCGCCAGCCTTGGGGACACCCCGGCTGAGACCCAGTACTTC. Looking up the rest from reference TRBV5-1 and TRBJ2-5 gives the full variable domain: KAGVTQTPRYLIKTRGQQVTLSCSPISGHRSVSWYQQTPGQGLQFLFEYFSETQRNKGNFPGRFSGRQFSNSRSEMNVSTLELGDSALYLCASLGDTPAETQYFGPGTRLLVL.

J is TRBJ2-7 and V is TRBV6-4; TRBD1 matches 8 bases. The CDR3 spans 16 residues. J lost 2 bases, V lost 7 bases, and 13 bases had no gene match. The germline V gene has CDR1 MRHNA and CDR2 SNTAGT. Here the CDR3 reads CASNRSRGLIPYEQYF. In DNA, the CDR3 is TGTGCCAGCAATCGCTCCAGGGGGCTAATTCCCTACGAGCAGTACTTC.

The gene calls are TRBV18 and TRBJ1-1, with 8 bases fitting TRBD1. The V segment lost 4 bases and the J segment 3 bases; nucleotides outside the gene matches: 4. The CDR3 loop spans 14 amino acids. Germline values: CDR1 KGHSH, CDR2 LQKENI. CDR3 sequence reads: CASSLTGGHTEAFF. DNA of the CDR3: TGTGCCAGCTCACTTACAGGGGGGCACACTGAAGCTTTCTTT.

V usage is TRBV7-2 and J usage is TRBJ1-5; a possible D gene is TRBD1 (5 bases). V lost 5 bases, J lost 4 bases, and 24 bases lay in between. This CDR3 has 18 residues. CDR1 is SGHTA and CDR2 is FQGNSA in the germline V gene. CDR3 DNA sequence: TGTGCCAGCAGCCACCCCCGGGGGGGGGACCTAGGGAATCAGCCCCAGCATTTT. Residues: CASSHPRGGDLGNQPQHF.

This rearrangement joins TRBV29-1 to TRBJ1-5, with D perhaps TRBD1 (6 bases). The CDR3 covers 13 residues. V gave up 6 bases and J gave up 1 base, with 10 bases separating them. The germline CDR1 and CDR2 sequences are SQVTM and ANQGSEA. DNA for the CDR3: TGCAGCGTCCGGACAGCGAGCAATCAGCCCCAGCATTTT. Protein sequence: CSVRTASNQPQHF.

The rearrangement joins TRBV4-2 to TRBJ2-7; 7 nucleotides match TRBD1. V lost 8 bases and J lost 2; bases outside the gene matches: 9. CDR1 is LGHNA, CDR2 YNFKEQ, per germline. The CDR3 is 14 amino acids. The CDR3: CASGPGGDAYEQYF. CDR3 in DNA: TGTGCCAGCGGGCCAGGGGGTGACGCCTACGAGCAGTACTTC.

The CDR3 coding sequence is TGCGCCAGCAGCTCCGGGACTCTTAGCACAGATACGCAGTATTTT. Amino acids: CASSSGTLSTDTQYF. The chain joins TRBV5-1 to TRBJ2-3; the D gene is possibly TRBD2 (6 bases). CDR3 length equals 15 residues. In germline, CDR1 is SGHRS, CDR2 YFSETQ. Trimming left V 3 bases short and J 0 bases short, with 11 bases between.

CDR3 sequence reads: CASSLGVLAGVMNEQFF. For the CDR3, the DNA is TGTGCCAGCAGTCTGGGGGTACTAGCGGGAGTTATGAATGAGCAGTTCTTC. The chain uses TRBV28 and TRBJ2-1, with 11 bases matching TRBD2. This CDR3 region has 17 residues. J gave up 7 bases and V 5 bases, and 13 bases lay outside the gene matches. Germline assignment: CDR1 MDHEN and CDR2 SYDVKM.

The chain recombines TRBV2 with TRBJ2-1; possibly TRBD2 for D (6 bases). This CDR3 region has 14 residues. Between the trimmed V and J ends, which lost 3 bases and 6 bases, there was a span of 12 bases. Germline-derived CDR1 and CDR2 are SNHLY and FYNNEI. The CDR3 region is CASSETRSSNEQFF. In DNA, the CDR3 is TGTGCCAGCAGTGAGACTAGGAGTTCCAATGAGCAGTTCTTC.

This clone has more than one count but fewer than ten. The gene calls are TRBV30 and TRBJ2-5; perhaps TRBD2 as D (5 bases). Germline V gives CDR1 GTSNPN, CDR2 SVGIG (reference sequence). The V end was cut by 0 bases, the J end by 0 bases, with 11 bases between. The CDR3 sequence is 15 residues long. The CDR3 loop reads CAWSVGGRYQETQYF. The CDR3 DNA reads TGTGCCTGGAGTGTAGGAGGCAGATACCAAGAGACCCAGTACTTC.

This clone showed up just once. CDR3 amino acids: CATKPQGGNYGYTF. CDR3 nucleotides: TGTGCCACCAAACCCCAGGGGGGTAACTATGGCTACACCTTC. The chain has TRBV28 and TRBJ1-2; 7 positions match TRBD1. This CDR3 comprises 14 residues. Losses at the gene ends were 10 bases for V and 1 base for J; bases not matched to a gene: 9. From germline, CDR1 is MDHEN and CDR2 SYDVKM.

This chain links TRBV19 with TRBJ2-1, with 9 bases matching TRBD2. The CDR3 is 16 amino acids. J gave up 5 bases and V 0 bases, and 5 bases lay outside the gene matches. Germline V gene sequence: CDR1 LNHDA, CDR2 SQIVND (reference sequence). The CDR3 loop is CASSIDGSGSNNEQFF. In nucleotides, the CDR3 is TGTGCCAGTAGTATAGATGGTAGCGGGAGCAACAATGAGCAGTTCTTC.

V is TRBV6-1 and J is TRBJ2-7; D is perhaps TRBD2 (6 bases). The ends were cut back, 6 bases at V and 1 base at J, with 22 bases in the middle. The CDR3 totals 17 residues. Germline lookup yields CDR1 MNHNS and CDR2 SASEGT. CDR3 nucleotides: TGTGCCAGCAGCGAACTAGTGACGGGAGAACTTTCCTACGAGCAGTACTTC. As protein: CASSELVTGELSYEQYF.

This chain uses TRBV11-3 with TRBJ2-2; perhaps TRBD1 as D (5 bases). Germline loops: CDR1 SGHNT, CDR2 YENEEA. Between the trimmed V and J ends, which lost 6 bases and 1 base, there was a span of 9 bases. This CDR3 is built from 14 residues. As DNA, the CDR3 is TGTGCCAGCAGACGGACAATGAACACCGGGGAGCTGTTTTTT. Its protein product is CASRRTMNTGELFF.

This CDR3 is CASSVQGANEKLFF. In nucleotides, the CDR3 is TGTGCCAGCAGCGTACAGGGGGCTAATGAAAAACTGTTTTTT. The rearrangement joins TRBV9 to TRBJ1-4, with 7 bases that match TRBD1. V gave up 1 base and J gave up 3 bases; unmatched junction bases: 0. CDR3 length: 14 amino acids. Germline V gives CDR1 SGDLS, CDR2 YYNGEE.

This chain connects TRBV28 to TRBJ2-1; 11 bases are a match to TRBD2. V dropped 4 bases and J dropped 6; count of bases not matched to a gene: 8. CDR1 is MDHEN, CDR2 SYDVKM, per germline. The CDR3 sequence is 16 residues long. In nucleotides, the CDR3 is TGTGCCAGCAGTTCCGTAACTAGCGGGAGCTCCAATGAGCAGTTCTTC. Translation: CASSSVTSGSSNEQFF.

The rearrangement links TRBV9 to TRBJ2-3, with 7 bases that match TRBD1. CDR1 and CDR2 from the germline V gene are SGDLS and YYNGEE. The CDR3 is 13 residues long. With V trimmed by 6 bases and J by 4 bases, 5 bases remained unmatched. The CDR3 DNA reads as TGTGCCAGCAACAGGGGAAGTGCAGATACGCAGTATTTT. This encodes CASNRGSADTQYF.

A few counts support this clone. V and J are TRBV30 and TRBJ1-5, with D unresolved. The CDR3 spans 16 residues. CDR1 and CDR2 (germline): GTSNPN, SVGIG (reference sequence). The V gene lost 4 bases and the J gene lost 0 bases, with 16 bases spanning the gap. The CDR3, as DNA: TGTGCCTGGAACTTAGGGAGCTTTTATAGCAATCAGCCCCAGCATTTT. Translation gives CAWNLGSFYSNQPQHF.

CDR3 coding DNA: TGCGCCAGCAGCCAAGAAACGCGGAGCTCCTACGAGCAGTACTTC. It is translated as CASSQETRSSYEQYF. This chain links TRBV4-1 with TRBJ2-7, with D uncertain. The germline V gene has CDR1 MGHRA and CDR2 YSYEKL. The CDR3 is 15 residues long. V dropped 0 bases and J dropped 0 bases, with 9 bases sitting between them.